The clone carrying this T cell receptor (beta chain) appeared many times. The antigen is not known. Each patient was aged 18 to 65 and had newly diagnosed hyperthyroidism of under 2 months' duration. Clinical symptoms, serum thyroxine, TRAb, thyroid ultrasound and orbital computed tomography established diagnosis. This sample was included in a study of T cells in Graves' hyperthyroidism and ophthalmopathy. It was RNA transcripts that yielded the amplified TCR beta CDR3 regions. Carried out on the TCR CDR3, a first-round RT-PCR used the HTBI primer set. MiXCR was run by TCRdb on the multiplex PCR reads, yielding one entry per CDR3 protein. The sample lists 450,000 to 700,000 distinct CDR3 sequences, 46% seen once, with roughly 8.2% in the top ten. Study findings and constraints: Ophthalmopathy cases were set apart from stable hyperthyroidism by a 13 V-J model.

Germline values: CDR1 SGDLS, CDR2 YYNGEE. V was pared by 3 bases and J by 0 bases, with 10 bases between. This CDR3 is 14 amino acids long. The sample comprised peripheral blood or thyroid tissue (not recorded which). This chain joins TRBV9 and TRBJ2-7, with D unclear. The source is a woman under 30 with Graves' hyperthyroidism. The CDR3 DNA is TGTGCCAGCAGCGCGGGCCCAAGCTCCTACGAGCAGTACTTC. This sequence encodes CASSAGPSSYEQYF.